Here is one T cell receptor (beta chain) with its context. Its antigen is currently unknown. The study ran its PCR with 60 Vbeta and 13 Jbeta primers. Authors' data handling: A later analysis counted about 80 million unique TCR beta chains, some 10 million shared. Generated by immunoSEQ multiplex PCR, the TCRdb table keeps only in-frame clones and is missing some. D and trimming were read from the DNA, whereas the V and J calls and clone size are those reported in that table. The sample has some 150,000 clones, around 72% seen once. Germline V gene lookup returns CDR1 SGHNT and CDR2 YENEEA. Trimming pared 5 bases from V and 3 bases from J, leaving 22 bases between. The CDR3 runs to 18 residues. This sample is part of a study of cytomegalovirus exposure and HLA in healthy donors. Study-wide results and caveats: Data from an earlier analysis indicated that most TCR beta V segments were productive either about 87% or about 30% of the time. Rarity held for most TCR sequences, but there were some public TCRs that occurred in many donors. Clonal expansion was found to be greater in HLA-associated TCR beta chains than in equally common others in a later analysis.

The rearrangement uses TRBV11-3 and TRBJ1-4; D might be TRBD1 (6 bases). The source of this sequence is a man in his fifties in good health and CMV-seropositive. The specimen sequenced was PBMCs. The CDR3 region is CASSPDSRKEDPNEKLFF. For the CDR3, the DNA is TGTGCCAGCAGCCCGGACAGCCGCAAAGAAGACCCTAATGAAAAACTGTTTTTT.